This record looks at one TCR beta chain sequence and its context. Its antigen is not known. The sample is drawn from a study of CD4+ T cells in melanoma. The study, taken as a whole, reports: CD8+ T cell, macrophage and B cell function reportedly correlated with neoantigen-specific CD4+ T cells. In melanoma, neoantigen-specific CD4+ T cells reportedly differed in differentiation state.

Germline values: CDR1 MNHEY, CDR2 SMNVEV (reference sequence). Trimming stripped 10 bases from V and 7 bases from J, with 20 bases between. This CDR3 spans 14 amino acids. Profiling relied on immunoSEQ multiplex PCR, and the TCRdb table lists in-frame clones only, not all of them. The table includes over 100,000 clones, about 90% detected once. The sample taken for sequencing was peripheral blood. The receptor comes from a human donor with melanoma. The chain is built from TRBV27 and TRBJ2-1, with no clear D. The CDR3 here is CATSRQAVDNEQFF. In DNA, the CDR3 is TGTGCCACTTCCCGGCAGGCCGTGGATAATGAGCAGTTCTTC.